A single sample is the source of the 26 T cell receptor beta chains below, sequenced in a study of cytomegalovirus exposure and HLA in healthy donors. PCR primers comprised 60 Vbeta and 13 Jbeta primers. The repertoire was sequenced with immunoSEQ multiplex PCR; TCRdb's copy has only in-frame clones and lacks some. The sample has about 140,000 clones; approximately 78% are singletons. Sample: PBMCs. These receptors originate from a man aged 18 to 29 in good health and CMV-seropositive.

V usage is TRBV7-3 and J usage is TRBJ2-3; D is possibly TRBD2 (5 bases). Trimming stripped 3 bases from V and 1 base from J, with 11 bases between. This CDR3 contains 15 residues. Germline V CDR1 and CDR2: SGHTA, FQGTGA. The CDR3 region is CASSLVASGTDTQYF. In DNA form, the CDR3 reads TGTGCCAGCAGCTTGGTAGCGTCCGGCACAGATACGCAGTATTTT. The full variable domain, with the rest looked up from reference TRBV7-3 and TRBJ2-3, is GAGVSQTPSNKVTEKGKYVELRCDPISGHTALYWYRQSLGQGPEFLIYFQGTGAADDSGLPNDRFFAVRPEGSVSTLKIQRTERGDSAVYLCASSLVASGTDTQYFGPGTRLTVL.

The chain couples TRBV28 to TRBJ2-1, with 7 bases lining up with TRBD1. The CDR3 consists of 15 residues. Germline CDR1 is MDHEN and CDR2 is SYDVKM. The V and J ends lost 5 bases and 4 bases, in that order; junction bases with no gene match: 8. CDR3 DNA: TGTGCCAGCAGTAGAACAGGGGCGGTATACAATGAGCAGTTCTTC. It encodes CASSRTGAVYNEQFF.

CDR3 loop: CASSPRLAGVGDTQYF. For the CDR3, the DNA is TGTGCCAGCAGCCCCAGACTAGCGGGGGTGGGAGATACGCAGTATTTT. The chain recombines TRBV7-2 with TRBJ2-3; 12 bases match TRBD2. The V segment lost 5 bases and the J segment 5 bases; nucleotides outside the gene matches: 8. The CDR3 has 16 residues. CDR1 SGHTA and CDR2 FQGNSA come from the germline V gene.

V is TRBV27 and J is TRBJ1-4, with TRBD1 as a possible D gene (5 bases). CDR1 is MNHEY, CDR2 SMNVEV, per germline (reference sequence). The V and J ends lost 6 bases and 5 bases respectively, with 16 bases between them. This CDR3 is 15 amino acids long. Here the CDR3 DNA reads TGTGCCAGCAGGCGGGTAGGGACTTCGAATGAAAAACTGTTTTTT. Protein sequence: CASRRVGTSNEKLFF.

This chain uses TRBV18 with TRBJ2-7, with TRBD2 matching 11 bases. The germline gives CDR1 KGHSH, CDR2 LQKENI. The length of the CDR3 is 16 residues. J lost 7 bases, V lost 5 bases, and 13 bases had no gene match. CDR3 nucleotides: TGTGCCAGCTCATCCTTAAAACTAGCGGGAGCTAGGGAGCAGTACTTC. Translation gives CASSSLKLAGAREQYF.

J is TRBJ1-5 and V is TRBV7-9; TRBD1 is a possible D gene (5 bases). V lost 0 bases to trimming and J lost 3 bases, with 9 bases between them. Germline V CDR1 and CDR2: SEHNR, FQNEAQ (reference sequence). This CDR3 is 15 amino acids long. The CDR3 is CASSLASRDNQPQHF. The CDR3 DNA reads TGTGCCAGCAGCTTAGCGTCCAGGGACAATCAGCCCCAGCATTTT.

V and J are TRBV18 and TRBJ1-1, with TRBD1 matching over 11 bases. CDR1 is KGHSH and CDR2 is LQKENI in the germline V gene. The CDR3 sequence is 16 residues long. The junction had 11 bases not matched to a gene; V was cut back by 1 base and J by 10 bases. CDR3 coding DNA: TGTGCCAGCTCACCACTAACTGGACAGGGGGCGAGTTCAGCTTTCTTT. This encodes CASSPLTGQGASSAFF.

The chain has TRBV9 and TRBJ2-4, with TRBD1 identical over 7 bases. Losses at the gene ends were 0 bases for V and 4 bases for J; bases not matched to a gene: 4. CDR1 and CDR2 from the germline V gene are SGDLS and YYNGEE. CDR3 length equals 15 residues. CDR3 nucleotides: TGTGCCAGCAGCGTAGGCCGGACAGGAAAAAACATTCAGTACTTC. This codes for CASSVGRTGKNIQYF.

The genes are TRBV20-1 and TRBJ2-7; D unclear. The CDR3 loop spans 11 amino acids. Germline V lookup: CDR1 DFQATT, CDR2 SNEGSKA (reference sequence). With 3 bases removed from V and 1 base from J, the gap between germline ends came to 4 bases. This CDR3 reads CSASLSYEQYF. Here the CDR3 DNA reads TGCAGTGCTAGTCTATCCTACGAGCAGTACTTC.

V is TRBV19 and J is TRBJ2-2; tentatively, D is TRBD1 (5 bases). The CDR3 sequence is 12 residues long. Trimming stripped 6 bases from V and 7 bases from J, with 9 bases between. Germline assignment: CDR1 LNHDA and CDR2 SQIVND (reference sequence). DNA of the CDR3: TGTGCCAGTAGCAGGGTGGACGGGGAGCTGTTTTTT. Translation gives CASSRVDGELFF.

The chain joins TRBV5-1 to TRBJ2-1; 7 bases map to TRBD2. Germline CDR1 SGHRS, CDR2 YFSETQ. V dropped 4 bases and J dropped 5; count of bases not matched to a gene: 6. The CDR3 is 14 amino acids. DNA of the CDR3: TGCGCCAGCAGCCTTACTAGCGCCCACAATGAGCAGTTCTTC. Translation: CASSLTSAHNEQFF.

J is TRBJ1-3 and V is TRBV5-1, with a tentative D call TRBD1 (5 bases). Trimming shortened V by 5 bases and J by 4 bases, and 13 bases separated the two germline ends. The length of the CDR3 is 14 residues. The V gene's germline CDR1 is SGHRS and CDR2 YFSETQ. The CDR3 sequence: CASSQGGYGNTIYF. The CDR3 nucleotides read TGCGCCAGCAGTCAGGGAGGATACGGAAACACCATATATTTT.

This rearrangement joins TRBV4-2 to TRBJ2-7; TRBD2 aligns across 7 bases. From germline, CDR1 is LGHNA and CDR2 YNFKEQ. V lost 1 base to trimming and J lost 4 bases; unmatched junction nucleotides: 10. The CDR3 loop spans 16 amino acids. CDR3 protein: CASSQGEVREGYEQYF. The CDR3 DNA reads TGTGCCAGCAGCCAAGGGGAGGTGAGGGAGGGGTACGAGCAGTACTTC.

The V and J genes are TRBV5-1 and TRBJ2-1; perhaps TRBD2 as D (5 bases). The V end was cut by 5 bases, the J end by 3 bases, with 12 bases between. In germline, CDR1 is SGHRS, CDR2 YFSETQ. The CDR3 has 14 residues. This CDR3 reads CASRTRTFYNEQFF. For the CDR3, the DNA is TGCGCCAGCAGAACCCGGACTTTCTACAATGAGCAGTTCTTC. Using reference TRBV5-1 and TRBJ2-1 for the parts outside the CDR3, the full variable domain is KAGVTQTPRYLIKTRGQQVTLSCSPISGHRSVSWYQQTPGQGLQFLFEYFSETQRNKGNFPGRFSGRQFSNSRSEMNVSTLELGDSALYLCASRTRTFYNEQFFGPGTRLTVL.

This clone was recorded once. This chain uses TRBV15 with TRBJ2-1, with TRBD2 identical over 8 bases. The CDR3 contains 16 residues. Germline loops: CDR1 LNHNV, CDR2 YYDKDF (reference sequence). Trimming cost V 1 base and J 2 bases; bases outside gene matches: 4. The CDR3 DNA reads TGTGCCACCAGCAGAGGGGATAGCGGGGCCTACAATGAGCAGTTCTTC. Translation: CATSRGDSGAYNEQFF.

This clone has only a few counts. The gene calls are TRBV25-1 and TRBJ1-3; D call uncertain. Germline V gene sequence: CDR1 MGHDK, CDR2 SYGVNS. Trimming shortened V by 3 bases and J by 0 bases, and 9 bases separated the two germline ends. The CDR3 runs to 15 residues. The CDR3 DNA sequence: TGTGCCAGCAGTGATGACCGACACTCTGGAAACACCATATATTTT. Its protein product is CASSDDRHSGNTIYF.

V usage is TRBV5-1 and J usage is TRBJ1-5, with a possible D match to TRBD1 (6 bases). V was clipped by 4 bases and J by 0 bases, with 14 bases between them. Germline CDR1 reads SGHRS; CDR2 reads YFSETQ. This CDR3 contains 16 residues. CDR3 residues: CASSPGQSYSNQPQHF. DNA for the CDR3: TGCGCCAGCAGCCCCGGACAGTCCTATAGCAATCAGCCCCAGCATTTT.

The CDR3: CASSRTSDCTDTQYF. CDR3 nucleotide sequence: TGTGCCAGCAGCCGGACTAGCGATTGCACAGATACGCAGTATTTT. The J gene is TRBJ2-3, the V gene TRBV25-1; 9 bases agree with TRBD2. Germline values: CDR1 MGHDK, CDR2 SYGVNS. V lost 6 bases, J lost 1 base, and 5 bases stayed unmatched. The CDR3 runs 15 residues.

V is TRBV19 and J is TRBJ2-7; 7 nucleotides match TRBD2. V shed 3 bases and J 3 bases; nucleotides not matched to a gene: 5. The CDR3 loop spans 14 amino acids. Germline loops: CDR1 LNHDA, CDR2 SQIVND (reference sequence). This chain's CDR3 is CASSMGGDGYEQYF. The CDR3 DNA follows: TGTGCCAGTAGTATGGGAGGGGATGGCTACGAGCAGTACTTC.

The CDR3: CSAVQPGQGTGYGYTF. The CDR3 DNA follows: TGCAGCGCCGTACAACCGGGACAGGGGACAGGCTATGGCTACACCTTC. J is TRBJ1-2 and V is TRBV29-1; 10 bases fit TRBD1. V was clipped by 7 bases and J by 4 bases; unmatched bases: 15. Germline CDR1 and CDR2: SQVTM and ANQGSEA. There are 16 residues in the CDR3.

J is TRBJ2-7 and V is TRBV6-1; D unclear. CDR1 and CDR2 from the germline V gene are MNHNS and SASEGT. This CDR3 is 13 amino acids long. V shed 2 bases and J shed 3 bases, with 8 bases lying between them. DNA for the CDR3: TGTGCCAGCAGTGAATATAGCCGCTACGAGCAGTACTTC. Amino acids: CASSEYSRYEQYF.

This chain uses TRBV4-1 with TRBJ2-7, with 7 bases lining up with TRBD1. Per germline, CDR1 MGHRA and CDR2 YSYEKL. The V gene end was trimmed by 3 bases and the J gene end by 3 bases; junction bases not matched to a gene: 8. This CDR3 is built from 15 residues. The DNA for the CDR3 is TGCGCCAGCAGCCAGGCCGGGACAGAGAGCTACGAGCAGTACTTC. The encoded protein is CASSQAGTESYEQYF.

In DNA, the CDR3 is TGTGCCAGCAGGAGAGCTGGGACAGTTATCACCTACACCTTC. Amino acids: CASRRAGTVITYTF. The chain carries TRBV7-9 and TRBJ1-2; 7 bases fit TRBD1. Trimming at V came to 6 bases and at J to 10 bases, leaving 14 bases not matched to a gene. This CDR3 is built from 14 residues. CDR1 SEHNR and CDR2 FQNEAQ come from the germline V gene (reference sequence).

J is TRBJ2-2 and V is TRBV7-9, with D tentatively TRBD1 (6 bases). Germline V gene lookup returns CDR1 SEHNR and CDR2 FQNEAQ (reference sequence). V was clipped by 6 bases and J by 0 bases, with 11 bases between them. The CDR3 spans 15 residues. The chain's CDR3 is CASSSGTSNTGELFF. In DNA form, the CDR3 reads TGTGCCAGCAGTTCTGGGACATCGAACACCGGGGAGCTGTTTTTT. The full variable domain, completed using reference TRBV7-9 and TRBJ2-2, is DTGVSQNPRHKITKRGQNVTFRCDPISEHNRLYWYRQTLGQGPEFLTYFQNEAQLEKSRLLSDRFSAERPKGSFSTLEIQRTEQGDSAMYLCASSSGTSNTGELFFGEGSRLTVL.

The gene calls are TRBV6-4 and TRBJ2-1; a possible D gene is TRBD2 (5 bases). The CDR3 totals 15 residues. Germline V CDR1 and CDR2: MRHNA, SNTAGT. The ends were cut back, 6 bases at V and 4 bases at J, with 16 bases in the middle. The CDR3, as DNA: TGTGCCAGCAGGCCTACTAGTTTCCGTTACAATGAGCAGTTCTTC. Translating it yields CASRPTSFRYNEQFF.

The chain uses TRBV29-1 and TRBJ2-7; the match to TRBD2 covers 7 bases. The CDR3 contains 14 residues. Germline V gene lookup returns CDR1 SQVTM and CDR2 ANQGSEA. The V segment lost 6 bases and the J segment 4 bases; nucleotides outside the gene matches: 12. DNA for the CDR3: TGCAGCGTCCGATCTTCTGTGCGGGGGTACGAGCAGTACTTC. Protein product: CSVRSSVRGYEQYF.